The present T cell receptor (beta chain) was sequenced within a study of blood T cell repertoires in COVID-19. Study context: PBMCs, B-cell-depleted T cells, or T cells provided the cDNA or gDNA that made up the material.

TCRdb's copy holds only in-frame clones and misses some; the assay was immunoSEQ multiplex PCR. The table lists a few hundred thousand clones, over 75% of them singletons. Between the trimmed V and J ends, which lost 5 bases and 8 bases, there was a span of 16 bases. The CDR3 consists of 14 residues. Germline-derived CDR1 and CDR2 are SGHTA and FQGNSA. The sequencing sample was made of peripheral blood. The J gene is TRBJ1-3, the V gene TRBV7-2, with TRBD1 as a possible D gene (5 bases). The receptor comes from a woman aged 45-60 years with acute or convalescent COVID-19. CDR3 loop: CASSADSSKDTIYF. The CDR3, as DNA: TGTGCCAGCAGCGCCGACAGCTCCAAGGACACCATATATTTT.